A single sample gave rise to the 30 T cell receptor beta chains below, sequenced in a study of blood T cell repertoires in COVID-19. TCRdb's copy holds only in-frame clones and misses some; the assay was immunoSEQ multiplex PCR. This repertoire shows about 400,000 clones, roughly 90% found once; its top ten account for 1.4%. The sample taken for sequencing was peripheral blood. These receptors were obtained from a woman in her twenties or thirties with active or convalescent COVID-19.

V is TRBV11-2 and J is TRBJ2-1; D is unresolved. This CDR3 has 13 residues. Germline V CDR1 and CDR2: SGHAT, FQNNGV. Trimming pared 2 bases from V and 6 bases from J, leaving 8 bases between. CDR3 coding DNA: TGTGCCAGCAGCTTACGGTACAGCAATGAGCAGTTCTTC. Translated, it gives CASSLRYSNEQFF.

The rearrangement links TRBV7-2 to TRBJ2-7; 11 bases match TRBD2. Germline-derived CDR1 and CDR2 are SGHTA and FQGNSA. The CDR3 spans 15 residues. The junction had 5 bases not matched to a gene; V was cut back by 4 bases and J by 3 bases. The CDR3 nucleotides are TGTGCCAGCAGCTCTAAAGGACTAGCGGGCTACGAGCAGTACTTC. Protein: CASSSKGLAGYEQYF.

The count of this clone is one. CDR3 in amino acids: CATSRKGLAGEYGTDTQYF. The CDR3 DNA reads TGTGCCACCAGCAGGAAGGGACTAGCGGGAGAGTATGGCACAGATACGCAGTATTTT. This rearrangement joins TRBV15 to TRBJ2-3; the match to TRBD2 covers 14 bases. This CDR3 contains 19 residues. Trimming cost V 3 bases and J 1 base; bases outside gene matches: 9. Looked up from germline, CDR1 is LNHNV and CDR2 is YYDKDF (reference sequence). Drawing the rest from reference TRBV15 and TRBJ2-3, the complete variable domain is DAMVIQNPRYQVTQFGKPVTLSCSQTLNHNVMYWYQQKSSQAPKLLFHYYDKDFNNEADTPDNFQSRRPNTSFCFLDIRSPGLGDTAMYLCATSRKGLAGEYGTDTQYFGPGTRLTVL.

The chain uses TRBV5-8 and TRBJ1-5; 9 nucleotides align to TRBD1. Losses at the gene ends were 7 bases for V and 4 bases for J; bases not matched to a gene: 6. The CDR3 consists of 14 residues. The germline V gene encodes CDR1 SGHTS and CDR2 YDEGEE. The chain's CDR3 is CASLDRGTNQPQHF. For the CDR3, the DNA is TGTGCCAGCCTAGACAGGGGGACTAATCAGCCCCAGCATTTT.

The chain carries TRBV7-6 and TRBJ2-1; 11 bases match TRBD2. Losses at the gene ends were 1 base for V and 8 bases for J; bases not matched to a gene: 4. Germline V gene data show CDR1 as SGHVS and CDR2 as FNYEAQ. The CDR3 spans 15 residues. The CDR3, as DNA: TGTGCCAGCAGCTTAGATCTAGCGGGAGGCTATGAGCAGTTCTTC. This sequence encodes CASSLDLAGGYEQFF.

The V and J genes are TRBV6-1 and TRBJ1-5; possibly TRBD1 for D (5 bases). CDR3 size: 24 residues. Deletions cut 2 bases from V and 3 bases from J, with 38 bases between. Germline lookup yields CDR1 MNHNS and CDR2 SASEGT. Here the CDR3 reads CASSEKFLAARILMRPGINQPQHF. In DNA form, the CDR3 reads TGTGCCAGCAGTGAAAAATTTCTTGCGGCCAGGATTCTTATGCGGCCAGGGATCAATCAGCCCCAGCATTTT.

The rearrangement joins TRBV18 to TRBJ1-2; 10 bases are shared with TRBD1. The CDR3 is made up of 16 amino acids. V lost 3 bases, J lost 4 bases, and 8 bases stayed unmatched. Germline CDR1 KGHSH, CDR2 LQKENI. The CDR3 nucleotides read TGTGCCAGCTCACCGGTAACGGGACAGGGGAGCTATGGCTACACCTTC. Its protein is CASSPVTGQGSYGYTF.

The chain is built from TRBV7-9 and TRBJ2-5; 13 bases are shared with TRBD2. Germline assignment: CDR1 SEHNR and CDR2 FQNEAQ (reference sequence). Trimming at V came to 1 base and at J to 4 bases, leaving 3 bases not matched to a gene. The CDR3 consists of 16 residues. Written as DNA, the CDR3 is TGTGCCAGCAGCTTAGTTCGACTAGCGGGAGGAGAGACCCAGTACTTC. This codes for CASSLVRLAGGETQYF.

The chain joins TRBV6-5 to TRBJ1-2; TRBD1 matches 10 bases. J was trimmed by 14 bases and V by 7 bases; bases with no gene match: 7. The CDR3 runs to 11 residues. Germline V gene data show CDR1 as MNHEY and CDR2 as SVGAGI. This CDR3 reads CASKDRGRPTF. The CDR3 DNA reads as TGTGCCAGCAAAGACAGGGGGCGGCCTACCTTC.

The V gene is TRBV24-1, the J gene TRBJ1-5; 8 bases are a match to TRBD1. The trim removed 9 bases at V and 6 bases at J, leaving 6 bases unmatched. Germline CDR1 and CDR2: KGHDR and SFDVKD. The CDR3 spans 13 residues. CDR3: CATQAGGGQPQHF. DNA for the CDR3: TGTGCCACCCAGGCAGGGGGCGGTCAGCCCCAGCATTTT.

The chain recombines TRBV5-4 with TRBJ2-1, with unresolved D. The CDR3 extends over 15 amino acids. CDR1 is SGHNT, CDR2 YYREEE, per germline (reference sequence). With 10 bases removed from V and 2 bases from J, the gap between germline ends came to 19 bases. CDR3: CALYSSDLPYNEQFF. CDR3 nucleotide sequence: TGTGCCTTATATTCCAGCGACCTCCCCTACAATGAGCAGTTCTTC. Variable domain in full (rest from reference TRBV5-4 and TRBJ2-1): ETGVTQSPTHLIKTRGQQVTLRCSSQSGHNTVSWYQQALGQGPQFIFQYYREEENGRGNFPPRFSGLQFPNYSSELNVNALELDDSALYLCALYSSDLPYNEQFFGPGTRLTVL.

This chain links TRBV7-2 with TRBJ1-2, with D perhaps matching TRBD1 (5 bases). This CDR3 has 12 residues. The V end lost 5 bases, the J end lost 6 bases, and 10 bases lay between the germline ends. CDR1 is SGHTA and CDR2 is FQGNSA in the germline V gene. The CDR3 region has the DNA TGTGCCAGCAGCCCCGCGGGGGATGGCTACACCTTC. Its translation is CASSPAGDGYTF. Full variable domain (rest looked up from reference TRBV7-2 and TRBJ1-2): GAGVSQSPSNKVTEKGKDVELRCDPISGHTALYWYRQSLGQGLEFLIYFQGNSAPDKSGLPSDRFSAERTGGSVSTLTIQRTQQEDSAVYLCASSPAGDGYTFGSGTRLTVV.

The chain employs TRBV7-9 and TRBJ1-2; D may be TRBD1 (5 bases). CDR1 and CDR2 from the germline V gene are SEHNR and FQNEAQ (reference sequence). There are 17 residues in the CDR3. Trimming removed 6 bases from V and 0 bases from J, with 20 bases in between. The CDR3 DNA reads TGTGCCAGCAGGGATGGACACTTTCTCCTCTCTAACTATGGCTACACCTTC. This codes for CASRDGHFLLSNYGYTF.

This clone was counted a few times. This rearrangement joins TRBV6-1 to TRBJ2-7; D is perhaps TRBD1 (6 bases). In germline, CDR1 is MNHNS, CDR2 SASEGT. CDR3 size: 16 residues. The V gene lost 3 bases and the J gene lost 0 bases, with 15 bases spanning the gap. The CDR3 coding sequence is TGTGCCAGCAGTGATCCGAGACAGGACTTCTCCTACGAGCAGTACTTC. Protein: CASSDPRQDFSYEQYF.

This clone was detected only a few times. The chain joins TRBV27 to TRBJ1-5; 7 bases match TRBD1. Trimming took 3 bases from V and 6 from J; bases not matched to a gene: 11. The germline CDR1 and CDR2 sequences are MNHEY and SMNVEV (reference sequence). The CDR3 loop spans 16 amino acids. CDR3 DNA sequence: TGTGCCAGCAGTTTCGGGCCCCCGGCAGGGGGTCAGCCCCAGCATTTT. Amino acid sequence: CASSFGPPAGGQPQHF.

V and J are TRBV7-9 and TRBJ1-6, with D maybe TRBD1 (5 bases). The CDR3 has 16 residues. Germline V gene lookup returns CDR1 SEHNR and CDR2 FQNEAQ (reference sequence). V lost 2 bases and J lost 9, with 17 bases in between. In DNA form, the CDR3 reads TGTGCCAGCAGCTTACTCGGGCAGGGTGGTGTTTCACCCCTCCACTTT. This translates into CASSLLGQGGVSPLHF.

This chain connects TRBV9 to TRBJ2-7; 7 bases align to TRBD2. The length of the CDR3 is 15 residues. V trimming: 0 bases; J trimming: 0 bases; junction bases outside the gene matches: 3. The germline CDR1 and CDR2 sequences are SGDLS and YYNGEE. The CDR3 reads CASSVGSSGSYEQYF. CDR3 coding DNA: TGTGCCAGCAGCGTAGGTTCTAGCGGCTCCTACGAGCAGTACTTC.

The chain couples TRBV5-1 to TRBJ2-7; TRBD2 matches at 10 bases. V lost 0 bases to trimming and J lost 7 bases; unmatched junction nucleotides: 7. CDR1 SGHRS and CDR2 YFSETQ come from the germline V gene. There are 15 residues in the CDR3. The CDR3 bases are TGCGCCAGCAGCTTGGGACTAGCGGGTGCCTTTGAGCAGTACTTC. Translation gives CASSLGLAGAFEQYF.

The chain carries TRBV6-5 and TRBJ2-7, with TRBD1 identical over 8 bases. In germline, CDR1 is MNHEY, CDR2 SVGAGI. This CDR3 spans 14 amino acids. The trim removed 6 bases at V and 4 bases at J, leaving 8 bases unmatched. DNA of the CDR3: TGTGCCAGCAGACGTAGCGGACAGGGTTACGAGCAGTACTTC. Translated, it gives CASRRSGQGYEQYF.

The chain uses TRBV19 and TRBJ1-2, with unresolved D. With 5 bases removed from V and 4 bases from J, the gap between germline ends came to 17 bases. Germline V lookup: CDR1 LNHDA, CDR2 SQIVND (reference sequence). This CDR3 has 15 residues. The CDR3 nucleotides are TGTGCCAGTAGTCCCGGAGAAGTTTTAATCTATGGCTACACCTTC. Translation gives CASSPGEVLIYGYTF. Full variable domain (missing parts from reference TRBV19 and TRBJ1-2): DGGITQSPKYLFRKEGQNVTLSCEQNLNHDAMYWYRQDPGQGLRLIYYSQIVNDFQKGDIAEGYSVSREKKESFPLTVTSAQKNPTAFYLCASSPGEVLIYGYTFGSGTRLTVV.

The CDR3 loop reads CASSSGGIRTNEQFF. As DNA, the CDR3 is TGTGCCAGCAGCTCTGGGGGGATACGAACTAATGAGCAGTTCTTC. The genes are TRBV7-7 and TRBJ2-1, with a tentative D call TRBD2 (6 bases). The V gene's germline CDR1 is SSHAT and CDR2 FNYEAQ (reference sequence). The V gene lost 4 bases and the J gene lost 7 bases, with 17 bases spanning the gap. This CDR3 has 15 residues.

CDR3 protein: CASSQEGGIYTF. DNA for the CDR3: TGCGCCAGCAGCCAAGAGGGAGGAATCTACACCTTC. The chain links TRBV4-1 to TRBJ1-2, with D hard to call. Trimming stripped 0 bases from V and 10 bases from J, with 9 bases between. Per germline, CDR1 MGHRA and CDR2 YSYEKL. The CDR3 sequence is 12 residues long.

The chain combines TRBV28 with TRBJ2-1; 8 nucleotides line up with TRBD2. CDR1 and CDR2 (germline): MDHEN, SYDVKM. The CDR3 totals 13 residues. With 5 bases clipped from V and 7 bases from J, the junction kept 4 bases outside the gene matches. CDR3 sequence: CASSLTSGNEQFF. As DNA, the CDR3 is TGTGCCAGCAGTCTCACTAGCGGAAATGAGCAGTTCTTC.

In DNA, the CDR3 is TGTGCCAGTAGTCCCCAAGAGGAAAAACTGTTTTTT. Protein product: CASSPQEEKLFF. The chain is built from TRBV19 and TRBJ1-4; D unclear. The CDR3 runs to 12 residues. The V gene lost 5 bases and the J gene lost 8 bases, with 9 bases spanning the gap. Germline CDR1 is LNHDA and CDR2 is SQIVND (reference sequence).

This clone was seen only once. Mismatch with germline at one junction end may stem from a read error. The chain carries TRBV6-5 and TRBJ2-5; TRBD2 matches 8 bases. CDR3 length: 13 residues. Germline V gives CDR1 MNHEY, CDR2 SVGAGI. The CDR3 bases are TGTGCCACTACTTTAGCGGGACAAGGGACCCAGTACTTC. Its translation: CATTLAGQGTQYF.

The gene calls are TRBV30 and TRBJ1-5; weak D call: TRBD1 (5 bases). Trimming pared 6 bases from V and 2 bases from J, leaving 11 bases between. In germline, CDR1 is GTSNPN, CDR2 SVGIG (reference sequence). The CDR3 has 13 residues. CDR3 protein: CACEQGGNQPQHF. The CDR3, as DNA: TGTGCCTGCGAGCAAGGGGGCAATCAGCCCCAGCATTTT.

This sequence joins TRBV3-1 (or the pseudogene TRBV3-2) and TRBJ1-5, with D possibly matching TRBD1 (5 bases). V lost 3 bases, J lost 5 bases, and 8 bases lay in between. The V gene's germline CDR1 is LGHDT and CDR2 YNNKEL (reference sequence). The CDR3 consists of 13 residues. The CDR3 nucleotides are TGTGCCAGCAGCCAGGTAGGGGATCAGCCCCAGCATTTT. Protein: CASSQVGDQPQHF.

This chain links TRBV27 with TRBJ2-7; 9 bases are shared with TRBD2. V gave up 2 bases and J gave up 1 base; unmatched junction bases: 3. The CDR3 consists of 15 residues. The germline CDR1 and CDR2 sequences are MNHEY and SMNVEV (reference sequence). CDR3 sequence reads: CASSLGGRGSYEQYF. In DNA, the CDR3 is TGTGCCAGCAGTTTAGGCGGGAGGGGTTCCTACGAGCAGTACTTC.

The chain links TRBV5-5 to TRBJ2-3; 9 bases map to TRBD2. The CDR3 has 17 amino acids. V lost 2 bases and J lost 5; bases outside the gene matches: 12. Germline CDR1 SGHKS, CDR2 YYEKEE (reference sequence). The CDR3 spells CASSFDSAGGPGDTQYF. The CDR3, as DNA: TGTGCCAGCAGCTTCGACAGCGCGGGAGGGCCGGGAGATACGCAGTATTTT.

The chain links TRBV19 to TRBJ1-5; D unresolved. Trimming stripped 0 bases from V and 0 bases from J, with 12 bases between. Germline V gene data show CDR1 as LNHDA and CDR2 as SQIVND (reference sequence). CDR3 size: 17 residues. The CDR3, as DNA: TGTGCCAGTAGTATAGAGTTTTCGGGATATAGCAATCAGCCCCAGCATTTT. It translates to CASSIEFSGYSNQPQHF.